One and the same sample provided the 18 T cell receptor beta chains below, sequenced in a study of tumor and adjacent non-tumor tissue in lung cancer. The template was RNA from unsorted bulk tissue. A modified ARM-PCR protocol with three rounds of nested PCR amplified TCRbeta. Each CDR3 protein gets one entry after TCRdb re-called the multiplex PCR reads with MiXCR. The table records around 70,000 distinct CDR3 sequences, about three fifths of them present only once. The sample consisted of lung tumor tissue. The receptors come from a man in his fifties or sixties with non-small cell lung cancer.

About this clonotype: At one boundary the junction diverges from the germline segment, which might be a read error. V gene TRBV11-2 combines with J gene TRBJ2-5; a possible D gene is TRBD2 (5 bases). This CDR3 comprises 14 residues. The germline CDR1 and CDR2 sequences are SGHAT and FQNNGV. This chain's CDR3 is CASGGWAVGETLYF. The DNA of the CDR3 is TGTGCCAGCGGTGGCTGGGCCGTGGGAGAGACCCTGTACTTC.

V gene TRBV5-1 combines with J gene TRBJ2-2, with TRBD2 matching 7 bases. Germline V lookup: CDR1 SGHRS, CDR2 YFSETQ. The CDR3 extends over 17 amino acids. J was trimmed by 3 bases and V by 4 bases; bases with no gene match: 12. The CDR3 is CASSLIGGSPYTGELFF. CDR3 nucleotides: TGCGCCAGCAGCCTCATCGGCGGGAGTCCGTACACCGGGGAGCTGTTTTTT.

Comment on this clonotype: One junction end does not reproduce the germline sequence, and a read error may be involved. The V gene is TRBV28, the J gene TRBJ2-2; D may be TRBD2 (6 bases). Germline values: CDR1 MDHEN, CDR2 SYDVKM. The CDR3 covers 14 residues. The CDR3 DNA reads TGTGCCAGCGGCCGTAGCGGAAACACCGAGGAGCTGTTTTTT. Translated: CASGRSGNTEELFF. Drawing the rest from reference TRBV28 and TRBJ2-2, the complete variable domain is DVKVTQSSRYLVKRTGEKVFLECVQDMDHENMFWYRQDPGLGLRLIYFSYDVKMKEKGDIPEGYSVSREKKERFSLILESASTNQTSMYLCASGRSGNTEELFFGEGSRLTVL.

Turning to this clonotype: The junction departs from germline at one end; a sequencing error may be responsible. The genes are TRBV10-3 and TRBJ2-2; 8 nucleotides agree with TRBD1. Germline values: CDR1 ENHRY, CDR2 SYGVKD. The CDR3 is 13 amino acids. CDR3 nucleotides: TGTGCCACTGGACAGGGTAACACCAGGGAGCTGTTTTTT. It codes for CATGQGNTRELFF.

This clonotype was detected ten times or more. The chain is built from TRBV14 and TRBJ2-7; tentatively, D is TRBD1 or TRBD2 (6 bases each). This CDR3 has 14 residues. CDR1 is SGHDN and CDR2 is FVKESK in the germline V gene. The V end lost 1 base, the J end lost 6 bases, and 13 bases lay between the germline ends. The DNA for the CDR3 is TGTGCCAGCAGCCAAGCCGGGGGCGGGATCGAGCAGTACTTC. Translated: CASSQAGGGIEQYF.

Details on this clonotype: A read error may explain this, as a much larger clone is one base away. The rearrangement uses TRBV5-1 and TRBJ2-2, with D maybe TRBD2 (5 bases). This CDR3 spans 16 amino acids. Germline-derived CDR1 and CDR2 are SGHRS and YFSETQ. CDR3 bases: TGCGCCAGCAGCTACGGCAGTGGCTGGAACACCGGGGAGCTGTCTTTT. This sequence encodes CASSYGSGWNTGELSF. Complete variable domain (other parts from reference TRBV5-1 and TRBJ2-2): KAGVTQTPRYLIKTRGQQVTLSCSPISGHRSVSWYQQTPGQGLQFLFEYFSETQRNKGNFPGRFSGRQFSNSRSEMNVSTLELGDSALYLCASSYGSGWNTGELSFGEGSRLTVL.

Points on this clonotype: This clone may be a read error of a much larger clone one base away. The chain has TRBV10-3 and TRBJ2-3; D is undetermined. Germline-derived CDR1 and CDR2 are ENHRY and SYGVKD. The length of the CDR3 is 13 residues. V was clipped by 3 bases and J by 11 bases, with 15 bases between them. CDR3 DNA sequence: TGTGCCATCAGTGACCCAGCTGTCAATAAGCAGTATTTT. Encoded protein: CAISDPAVNKQYF.

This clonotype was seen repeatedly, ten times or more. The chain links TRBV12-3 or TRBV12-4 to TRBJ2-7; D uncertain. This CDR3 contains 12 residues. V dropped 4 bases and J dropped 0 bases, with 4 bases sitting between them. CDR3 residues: CASSSDSYEQYF. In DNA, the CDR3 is TGTGCCAGCAGTTCGGACTCCTACGAGCAGTACTTC.

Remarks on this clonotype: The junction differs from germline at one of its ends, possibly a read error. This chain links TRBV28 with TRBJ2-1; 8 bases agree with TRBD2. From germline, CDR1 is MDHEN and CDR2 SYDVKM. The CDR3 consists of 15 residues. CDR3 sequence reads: CASSSPSGPHNEQLF. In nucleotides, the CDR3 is TGTGCCAGCAGTTCCCCTAGCGGGCCTCACAATGAGCAGTTATTC.

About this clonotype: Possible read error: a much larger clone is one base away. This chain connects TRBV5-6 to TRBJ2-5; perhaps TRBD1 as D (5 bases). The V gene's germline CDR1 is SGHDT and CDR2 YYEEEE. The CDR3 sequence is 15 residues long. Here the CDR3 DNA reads TGTGTCAGCAGCTTCAGACGGACATTAAAAGGGACCCAGTACTTC. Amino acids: CVSSFRRTLKGTQYF.

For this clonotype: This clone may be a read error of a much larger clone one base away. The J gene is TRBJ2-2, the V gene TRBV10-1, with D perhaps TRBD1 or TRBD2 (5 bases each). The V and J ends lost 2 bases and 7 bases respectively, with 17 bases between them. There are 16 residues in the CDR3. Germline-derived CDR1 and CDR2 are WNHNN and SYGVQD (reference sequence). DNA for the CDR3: TGCGCCAGCAGTGAGAGCCCGGGACGGGGCGGCGGGGAGCTGTTTTTT. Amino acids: CASSESPGRGGGELFF.

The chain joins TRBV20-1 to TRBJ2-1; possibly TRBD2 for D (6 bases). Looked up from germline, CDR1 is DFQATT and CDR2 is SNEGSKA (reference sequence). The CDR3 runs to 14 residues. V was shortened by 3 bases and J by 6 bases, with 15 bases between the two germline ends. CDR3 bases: TGCAGTGCTAGGGACTACAAGAATTTCAATGAGCAGTTCTTC. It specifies CSARDYKNFNEQFF.

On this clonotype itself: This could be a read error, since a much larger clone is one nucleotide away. The CDR3 sequence: CANSKELGLTGELFF. The DNA for the CDR3 is TGCGCCAACAGCAAAGAACTAGGACTCACCGGGGAGCTGTTTTTT. The chain is built from TRBV5-1 and TRBJ2-2, with D possibly matching TRBD2 (5 bases). The CDR3 extends over 15 amino acids. Germline V gene data show CDR1 as SGHRS and CDR2 as YFSETQ.

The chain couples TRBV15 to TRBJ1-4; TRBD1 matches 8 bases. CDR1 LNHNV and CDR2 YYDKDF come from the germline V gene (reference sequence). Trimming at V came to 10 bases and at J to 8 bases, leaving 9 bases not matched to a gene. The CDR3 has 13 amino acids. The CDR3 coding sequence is TGTGCCATCCAACGGGACAGGAACGAAAAACTGTTTTTT. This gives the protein CAIQRDRNEKLFF.

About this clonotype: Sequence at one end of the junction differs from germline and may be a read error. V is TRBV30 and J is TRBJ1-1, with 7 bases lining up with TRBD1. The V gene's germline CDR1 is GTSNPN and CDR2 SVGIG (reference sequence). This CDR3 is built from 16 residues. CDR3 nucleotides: TGTACCTGGAGTGGGGCCGCCACAGGGGCGAACACAGAAGCTTTCTTT. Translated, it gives CTWSGAATGANTEAFF.

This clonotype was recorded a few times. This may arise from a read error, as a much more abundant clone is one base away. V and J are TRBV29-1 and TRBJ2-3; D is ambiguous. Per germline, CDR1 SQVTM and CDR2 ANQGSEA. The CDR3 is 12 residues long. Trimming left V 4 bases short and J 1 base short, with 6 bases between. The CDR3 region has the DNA TGCAGCGTTGGTCGGGGCACAGATACGCAGTATTTT. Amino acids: CSVGRGTDTQYF.

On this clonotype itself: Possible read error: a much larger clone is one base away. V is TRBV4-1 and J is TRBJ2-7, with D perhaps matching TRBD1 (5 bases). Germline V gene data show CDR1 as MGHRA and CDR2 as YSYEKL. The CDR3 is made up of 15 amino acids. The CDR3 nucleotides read TGCGCCACCAGCCAACTTCTACAGGAGAACTACGAGCAGTACTTC. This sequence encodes CATSQLLQENYEQYF.

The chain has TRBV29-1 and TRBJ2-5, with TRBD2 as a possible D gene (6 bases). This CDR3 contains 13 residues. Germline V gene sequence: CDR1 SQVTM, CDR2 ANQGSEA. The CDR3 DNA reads TGCGGTTCCAGCGGGCTCGGCCAAGAGACCCAGTACTTC. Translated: CGSSGLGQETQYF.